The T cell receptor beta chain described here comes from a study of blood T cell repertoires in COVID-19. The overall study: Both acute and convalescent COVID-19 samples were obtained from the United States, Italy and Spain.

Libraries were prepared by immunoSEQ multiplex PCR; TCRdb keeps only in-frame clonotypes and omits some of them. The sample has roughly 160,000 clones, around four fifths seen once. The V end was cut by 0 bases, the J end by 7 bases, with 11 bases between. The CDR3 contains 15 residues. CDR1 and CDR2 (germline): SGDLS, YYNGEE. Sequenced input: peripheral blood. The chain couples TRBV9 to TRBJ1-6; D is perhaps TRBD1 (6 bases). The clonotype was recovered from a woman of 80 years or more with COVID-19, enrolled during active disease. As DNA, the CDR3 is TGTGCCAGCAGCGTAGTCCCCGGACAGAATTCACCCCTCCACTTT. It specifies CASSVVPGQNSPLHF.